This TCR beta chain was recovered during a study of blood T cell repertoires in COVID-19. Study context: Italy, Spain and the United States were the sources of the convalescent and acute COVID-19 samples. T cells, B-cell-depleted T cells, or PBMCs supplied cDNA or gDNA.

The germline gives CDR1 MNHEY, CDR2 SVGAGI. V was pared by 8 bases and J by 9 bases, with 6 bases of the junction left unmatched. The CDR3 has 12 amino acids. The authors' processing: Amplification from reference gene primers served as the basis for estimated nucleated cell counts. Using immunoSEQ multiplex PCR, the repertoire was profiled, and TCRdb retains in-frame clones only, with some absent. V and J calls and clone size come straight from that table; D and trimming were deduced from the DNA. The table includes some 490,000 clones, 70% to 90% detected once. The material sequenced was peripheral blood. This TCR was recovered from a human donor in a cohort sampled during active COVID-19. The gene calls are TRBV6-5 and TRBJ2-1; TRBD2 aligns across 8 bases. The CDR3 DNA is TGTGCCAGCCTCAGCGGGAGCGGTGAGCAGTTCTTC. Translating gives CASLSGSGEQFF.